Presented here are 15 T cell receptor beta chains from one specimen sequenced in a study of T cells in Graves' hyperthyroidism and ophthalmopathy. Amplification of TCR beta CDR3 regions used RNA as the template. The HTBI set primed first-round TCR CDR3 RT-PCR. TCRdb recomputed calls from the multiplex PCR reads with MiXCR, one row per CDR3 protein. The table includes roughly 840,000 distinct CDR3 sequences, about 38% detected once. The sample was blood. These receptors all come from a man aged 18 to 29 with Graves' hyperthyroidism.

The J gene is TRBJ1-4, the V gene TRBV29-1; D is ambiguous. The CDR3 runs to 13 residues. Per the germline V gene, CDR1 is SQVTM and CDR2 is ANQGSEA. Trimming took 8 bases from V and 8 from J, leaving 18 bases between them. The CDR3 nucleotides read TGCAGCACCAAGACCGGCTGGGAGGAAAAACTGTTTTTT. It encodes CSTKTGWEEKLFF.

This clonotype came up once. This chain links TRBV11-2 with TRBJ2-7, with a possible D match to TRBD1 (6 bases). The CDR3 totals 15 residues. With 5 bases removed from V and 4 bases from J, the gap between germline ends came to 18 bases. CDR1 and CDR2 from the germline V gene are SGHAT and FQNNGV. CDR3 in amino acids: CASSPPGQGPYEQYF. CDR3 nucleotide sequence: TGTGCCAGCAGCCCCCCGGGACAAGGCCCATACGAGCAGTACTTC.

The chain joins TRBV7-3 to TRBJ1-3, with TRBD1 matching over 8 bases. Losses at the gene ends were 4 bases for V and 2 bases for J; bases not matched to a gene: 4. CDR1 is SGHTA and CDR2 is FQGTGA in the germline V gene. The CDR3 sequence is 15 residues long. The CDR3 DNA is TGTGCCAGCAGCTCACAGGGGGGCCCTGGAAACACCATATATTTT. It specifies CASSSQGGPGNTIYF.

Regarding this clonotype: A much larger clone lies one base from this, so it may be a read error. The chain is built from TRBV2 and TRBJ2-7; 8 bases align to TRBD2. CDR1 is SNHLY, CDR2 FYNNEI, per germline. The CDR3 runs 15 residues. This chain's CDR3 is CASSEAVAGSYEQCF. As DNA, the CDR3 is TGTGCCAGCAGTGAAGCGGTAGCGGGAAGCTACGAGCAGTGCTTC.

This clonotype was seen more than once but under ten times. The chain has TRBV20-1 and TRBJ1-5; D not certain. The CDR3 has 13 residues. Per germline, CDR1 DFQATT and CDR2 SNEGSKA (reference sequence). V was pared by 4 bases and J by 3 bases, with 10 bases between. CDR3 region: CSAMLALNQPQHF. For the CDR3, the DNA is TGCAGTGCTATGTTGGCCCTCAATCAGCCCCAGCATTTT.

The table lists this clonotype with a few counts. The genes are TRBV7-3 and TRBJ1-5; D might be TRBD1 (5 bases). The CDR3 consists of 13 residues. Per the germline V gene, CDR1 is SGHTA and CDR2 is FQGTGA. V lost 7 bases and J 6 bases, leaving 13 bases between the germline ends. CDR3 region: CASNRPHIQPQHF. The CDR3 DNA sequence: TGTGCCAGCAACAGGCCCCATATTCAGCCCCAGCATTTT.

V usage is TRBV9 and J usage is TRBJ2-1; D gene uncertain. Trimming cost V 0 bases and J 0 bases, with 10 bases left between them. This CDR3 is built from 16 residues. Germline CDR1 and CDR2: SGDLS and YYNGEE. CDR3 bases: TGTGCCAGCAGCGTAGAAACGGCAGGCTCCTACAATGAGCAGTTCTTC. Amino acids: CASSVETAGSYNEQFF.

This clonotype was seen ten or more times. The chain is built from TRBV7-2 and TRBJ2-7; D possibly corresponds to TRBD2 (6 bases). Per germline, CDR1 SGHTA and CDR2 FQGNSA. Trimming pared 1 base from V and 6 bases from J, leaving 16 bases between. This CDR3 contains 15 residues. The CDR3 DNA is TGTGCCAGCAGCTTAGGTTCGAGGGGAGGACGCGAGCAGTACTTC. Its translation is CASSLGSRGGREQYF.

As concerns this clonotype: The CDR3 does not end in the conserved phenylalanine or tryptophan, so this is likely a read error. The chain employs TRBV7-8 and TRBJ1-2; D is possibly TRBD1 (6 bases). The germline V gene has CDR1 SGHVS and CDR2 FQNEAQ. The CDR3 sequence is 13 residues long. Trimming cost V 3 bases and J 4 bases, with 9 bases left between them. The CDR3 sequence: CASSFGQSYGYTL. CDR3 nucleotide sequence: TGTGCCAGCAGCTTTGGACAGAGCTATGGCTACACCCTC.

This clonotype was seen repeatedly, ten times or more. This chain joins TRBV5-8 and TRBJ1-6; D is ambiguous. Trimming removed 0 bases at V and 17 bases at J, with 15 bases between. The CDR3 loop spans 13 amino acids. CDR1 SGHTS and CDR2 YDEGEE come from the germline V gene. Here the CDR3 reads CASSLAGGARFHF. DNA for the CDR3: TGTGCCAGCAGCTTGGCCGGCGGAGCACGATTCCACTTT.

The genes are TRBV7-2 and TRBJ2-2, with 9 bases aligning to TRBD2. This CDR3 is 17 amino acids long. Trimming cost V 5 bases and J 9 bases; bases outside gene matches: 16. Looked up from germline, CDR1 is SGHTA and CDR2 is FQGNSA. As DNA, the CDR3 is TGTGCCAGCAGCCAAGGACTAGCGTTCAAGGTTGTCCGGGAGCTGTTTTTT. As protein: CASSQGLAFKVVRELFF.

At least ten counts were recorded for this clonotype. The chain uses TRBV7-2 and TRBJ2-6; possibly TRBD1 for D (5 bases). Germline V CDR1 and CDR2: SGHTA, FQGNSA. V lost 2 bases and J lost 0, with 8 bases in between. The CDR3 has 16 amino acids. The CDR3 sequence is CASSLRGGSGANVLTF. The CDR3 DNA reads TGTGCCAGCAGCTTAAGGGGCGGCTCTGGGGCCAACGTCCTGACTTTC.

This clonotype was observed at least ten times. The rearrangement uses TRBV19 and TRBJ1-1; possible D gene TRBD1, 6 bases. CDR3 length: 13 amino acids. V gave up 2 bases and J gave up 7 bases, with 11 bases separating them. Germline-derived CDR1 and CDR2 are LNHDA and SQIVND (reference sequence). The CDR3 loop reads CASSIKQGSEAFF. DNA for the CDR3: TGTGCCAGTAGTATAAAACAGGGAAGTGAAGCTTTCTTT.

The V gene is TRBV5-4, the J gene TRBJ2-5, with 8 bases fitting TRBD2. Matching the DNA end better, TRBJ2-1 makes the J call doubtful. Germline-derived CDR1 and CDR2 are SGHNT and YYREEE (reference sequence). The CDR3 length is 14 residues. CDR3 nucleotide sequence: TGTGCCAGCAGTTACCGGACTAGCAGGGGTGAGCAGTTCTTC. It specifies CASSYRTSRGEQFF.

As to this clonotype: This may come from a read error, since a much larger clone is one base off. The rearrangement links TRBV5-6 to TRBJ2-5; TRBD2 matches 8 bases. The CDR3 has 13 amino acids. Trimming removed 2 bases from V and 5 bases from J; junction bases left unmatched: 2. Germline V gives CDR1 SGHDT, CDR2 YYEEEE. The CDR3 coding sequence is TGTGCCAGCAGCTTCGGGGGGGACGAGACCCAGTACTTC. Translating gives CASSFGGDETQYF.